The 21 T cell receptor beta chains below were found in one sample sequenced in a study of T cell repertoires in cytomegalovirus infection. TCRdb called the reads again in MiXCR, with one record for every CDR3 protein. The data hold about 740,000 distinct CDR3 sequences, with around a third observed a single time. Their recognized antigens are unknown. Material: cultured PBMCs, obtained from culture after CMV antigen stimulation. The receptor source for this set is a human donor in good health (CMV status not recorded). Some clones in this sample may be carry-over from other donors' samples.

This chain's CDR3 is CASSGTGSNEQFF. The CDR3 DNA follows: TGTGCCAGCAGCGGGACGGGGAGCAATGAGCAGTTCTTC. The chain is built from TRBV27 and TRBJ2-1; D may match TRBD1 or TRBD2 (5 bases each). Trimming shortened V by 6 bases and J by 6 bases, and 12 bases separated the two germline ends. Germline CDR1 reads MNHEY; CDR2 reads SMNVEV (reference sequence). The CDR3 is 13 residues long.

This sequence joins TRBV15 and TRBJ1-5; tentatively, D is TRBD1 (5 bases). The CDR3 is 16 amino acids. Germline values: CDR1 LNHNV, CDR2 YYDKDF (reference sequence). The V gene lost 1 base and the J gene lost 2 bases, with 12 bases spanning the gap. The CDR3 sequence is CATSRAGPAGNQPQHF. Written as DNA, the CDR3 is TGTGCCACCAGCAGAGCGGGGCCTGCGGGCAATCAGCCCCAGCATTTT.

The chain combines TRBV7-2 with TRBJ2-3, with D possibly matching TRBD2 (6 bases). CDR3 length: 13 residues. Per germline, CDR1 SGHTA and CDR2 FQGNSA. This CDR3 reads CGSRGGTTDTQYF. The DNA of the CDR3 is TGTGGATCGAGGGGCGGGACCACAGATACGCAGTATTTT.

V usage is TRBV3-1 and J usage is TRBJ1-1, with D maybe TRBD1 (6 bases). With 3 bases removed from V and 2 bases from J, the gap between germline ends came to 10 bases. Per germline, CDR1 LGHDT and CDR2 YNNKEL (reference sequence). The length of the CDR3 is 14 residues. CDR3 bases: TGTGCCAGCAGCCACACAGGGATAAACACTGAAGCTTTCTTT. Amino acid sequence: CASSHTGINTEAFF.

This clonotype appeared many times. CDR3 in DNA: TGTGCCAGCAGCTTACGGGGGGGCCCCACTGAAGCTTTCTTT. Translated: CASSLRGGPTEAFF. V gene TRBV7-8 combines with J gene TRBJ1-1, with a tentative D call TRBD1 (6 bases). Germline lookup yields CDR1 SGHVS and CDR2 FQNEAQ. The CDR3 runs 14 residues. V was pared by 2 bases and J by 4 bases, with 11 bases between.

The rearrangement links TRBV10-3 to TRBJ1-2, with D uncertain. CDR1 is ENHRY and CDR2 is SYGVKD in the germline V gene. Trimming removed 2 bases from V and 0 bases from J, with 10 bases in between. The CDR3 loop spans 15 amino acids. CDR3: CAISERVLTNYGYTF. In DNA, the CDR3 is TGTGCCATCAGTGAGCGGGTTCTCACTAACTATGGCTACACCTTC.

This chain connects TRBV15 to TRBJ2-5; 8 bases align to TRBD2. This CDR3 comprises 15 residues. The V and J ends lost 4 bases and 5 bases, in that order; junction bases with no gene match: 9. Per the germline V gene, CDR1 is LNHNV and CDR2 is YYDKDF (reference sequence). CDR3 amino acids: CATSKTLAASETQYF. The DNA for the CDR3 is TGTGCCACCAGCAAAACACTAGCGGCCTCCGAGACCCAGTACTTC.

This clonotype was seen many times. V is TRBV7-2 and J is TRBJ2-4; D is ambiguous. Germline values: CDR1 SGHTA, CDR2 FQGNSA. The length of the CDR3 is 14 residues. V gave up 3 bases and J gave up 2 bases, with 8 bases separating them. The CDR3 protein is CASSFLGSKNIQYF. The CDR3 DNA reads as TGTGCCAGCAGCTTTCTCGGGTCCAAAAACATTCAGTACTTC.

This chain connects TRBV7-2 to TRBJ1-4; 9 bases map to TRBD1. V dropped 3 bases and J dropped 5; count of bases not matched to a gene: 7. Germline V gene data show CDR1 as SGHTA and CDR2 as FQGNSA. This CDR3 has 16 amino acids. The DNA of the CDR3 is TGTGCCAGCAGCTTCTACTTAGGGACAGGGAATGAAAAACTGTTTTTT. It encodes CASSFYLGTGNEKLFF. The full variable domain, its missing parts supplied by reference TRBV7-2 and TRBJ1-4, is GAGVSQSPSNKVTEKGKDVELRCDPISGHTALYWYRQSLGQGLEFLIYFQGNSAPDKSGLPSDRFSAERTGGSVSTLTIQRTQQEDSAVYLCASSFYLGTGNEKLFFGSGTQLSVL.

The chain combines TRBV9 with TRBJ2-5, with no clear D. The CDR3 is 10 residues long. Trimming took 7 bases from V and 13 from J, leaving 14 bases between them. Germline V CDR1 and CDR2: SGDLS, YYNGEE. CDR3 loop: CASPQGPRYF. The CDR3 nucleotides read TGTGCCAGCCCACAAGGCCCCCGGTACTTC.

As to this clonotype: This clone may be a read error of a much larger clone one base away. The rearrangement uses TRBV6-4 and TRBJ2-1; 7 bases agree with TRBD1. After removal of 4 bases from V and 8 bases from J, the junction contained 5 bases not matched to a gene. The CDR3 consists of 13 residues. CDR1 and CDR2 from the germline V gene are MRHNA and SNTAGT. CDR3 amino acids: CASSVEGGDEQFF. CDR3 sequence (DNA): TGTGCCAGCAGTGTGGAAGGGGGCGATGAGCAGTTCTTC.

The chain joins TRBV6-5 to TRBJ2-3, with TRBD1 matching 7 bases. The CDR3 length is 14 residues. V lost 0 bases to trimming and J lost 6 bases; unmatched junction nucleotides: 3. From germline, CDR1 is MNHEY and CDR2 SVGAGI. This chain's CDR3 is CASSYSPGQDTQYF. CDR3 sequence (DNA): TGTGCCAGCAGTTACTCGCCGGGACAGGATACGCAGTATTTT.

V usage is TRBV7-9 and J usage is TRBJ2-4; D may be TRBD1 (5 bases). The V end was cut by 5 bases, the J end by 5 bases, with 19 bases between. CDR1 is SEHNR, CDR2 FQNEAQ, per germline (reference sequence). This CDR3 has 16 residues. The chain's CDR3 is CASSRTRDRGQNIQYF. The CDR3 nucleotides read TGTGCCAGCAGCCGTACGCGAGACAGAGGCCAAAACATTCAGTACTTC. The variable domain in full, completed from reference TRBV7-9 and TRBJ2-4, reads DTGVSQNPRHKITKRGQNVTFRCDPISEHNRLYWYRQTLGQGPEFLTYFQNEAQLEKSRLLSDRFSAERPKGSFSTLEIQRTEQGDSAMYLCASSRTRDRGQNIQYFGAGTRLSVL.

The rearrangement links TRBV15 to TRBJ2-1; perhaps TRBD1 as D (7 bases). This CDR3 contains 15 residues. The V end lost 5 bases, the J end lost 0 bases, and 11 bases lay between the germline ends. Germline lookup yields CDR1 LNHNV and CDR2 YYDKDF (reference sequence). The CDR3 here is CATSRGTVSYNEQFF. CDR3 bases: TGTGCCACCAGCCGGGGGACAGTCTCCTACAATGAGCAGTTCTTC. Variable domain in full (rest from reference TRBV15 and TRBJ2-1): DAMVIQNPRYQVTQFGKPVTLSCSQTLNHNVMYWYQQKSSQAPKLLFHYYDKDFNNEADTPDNFQSRRPNTSFCFLDIRSPGLGDTAMYLCATSRGTVSYNEQFFGPGTRLTVL.

The CDR3 DNA reads TGTGCCAGCAGCTTAAGCGGGAGGGCGAGTGAGCAGTTCTTC. Its protein product is CASSLSGRASEQFF. The chain links TRBV25-1 to TRBJ2-1; 10 nucleotides align to TRBD2. Losses at the gene ends were 6 bases for V and 9 bases for J; bases not matched to a gene: 8. The CDR3 is 14 residues long. Germline CDR1 reads MGHDK; CDR2 reads SYGVNS. The variable domain in full, completed from reference TRBV25-1 and TRBJ2-1, reads EADIYQTPRYLVIGTGKKITLECSQTMGHDKMYWYQQDPGMELHLIHYSYGVNSTEKGDLSSESTVSRIRTEHFPLTLESARPSHTSQYLCASSLSGRASEQFFGPGTRLTVL.

V is TRBV20-1 and J is TRBJ1-5; unclear D gene. The germline gives CDR1 DFQATT, CDR2 SNEGSKA (reference sequence). V lost 4 bases and J 6 bases, leaving 16 bases between the germline ends. The CDR3 loop spans 14 amino acids. CDR3 coding DNA: TGCAGTGCTACCACCATGCGGGTGGGTCAGCCCCAGCATTTT. Encoded protein: CSATTMRVGQPQHF.

The J gene is TRBJ2-5, the V gene TRBV28; D might be TRBD2 (6 bases). The V gene's germline CDR1 is MDHEN and CDR2 SYDVKM. Trimming removed 2 bases at V and 4 bases at J, with 8 bases between. The CDR3 has 13 residues. The CDR3 is CASSLQEGETQYF. DNA of the CDR3: TGTGCCAGCAGTTTACAGGAGGGAGAGACCCAGTACTTC.

A note on this clonotype: Without the conserved terminal phenylalanine or tryptophan, this CDR3 likely stems from a read error. The rearrangement links TRBV4-1 to TRBJ1-2; no clear D gene. CDR1 is MGHRA, CDR2 YSYEKL, per germline. The V end lost 3 bases, the J end lost 2 bases, and 13 bases lay between the germline ends. The CDR3 is 15 residues long. CDR3 coding DNA: TGCGCCAGCAGCCAGTCGGAGGCGGAGAACTATGGCTACACCTTA. It specifies CASSQSEAENYGYTL.

The chain employs TRBV14 and TRBJ1-1, with unresolved D. V lost 1 base to trimming and J lost 5 bases, with 14 bases between them. CDR3 length: 15 residues. The germline CDR1 and CDR2 sequences are SGHDN and FVKESK. CDR3 coding DNA: TGTGCCAGCAGCCAAGCATGGGGAAGAGGGACTGAAGCTTTCTTT. Encoded protein: CASSQAWGRGTEAFF.

The chain joins TRBV6-2 or TRBV6-3 to TRBJ2-1; TRBD1 aligns across 10 bases. V gave up 8 bases and J gave up 7 bases; unmatched junction bases: 5. The CDR3 loop spans 13 amino acids. Per the germline V gene, CDR1 is MNHEY and CDR2 is SVGEGT. For the CDR3, the DNA is TGTGCCAGCGGGACAGGGGCTAGGAATGAGCAGTTCTTC. It is translated as CASGTGARNEQFF.

The chain combines TRBV29-1 with TRBJ2-4, with 9 bases lining up with TRBD1. V trimming: 7 bases; J trimming: 1 base; junction bases outside the gene matches: 14. Germline-derived CDR1 and CDR2 are SQVTM and ANQGSEA. This CDR3 has 17 residues. CDR3 sequence: CSARDRVGLTAKNIQYF. As DNA, the CDR3 is TGCAGCGCCAGGGACAGGGTGGGCCTTACTGCCAAAAACATTCAGTACTTC.